This T cell receptor beta chain was retrieved from a study of TIL therapy for anti-PD-1-resistant metastatic lung cancer. Study in general: Progressing patients received lymphodepletion, expanded TIL infusion and IL-2. Median tumor mutation burden was 1.5 mutations per megabase.

The libraries were made with immunoSEQ v3. Sequencing depth was around 1.9 million read pairs for survey level, roughly 4.5-6.5 million for deep. Clones were read by immunoSEQ multiplex PCR, and TCRdb kept only the in-frame ones, dropping some. The sample has roughly 46,000 clones, just over 85% seen once. Germline assignment: CDR1 MDHEN and CDR2 SYDVKM. Trimming took 5 bases from V and 2 from J, leaving 8 bases between them. CDR3 size: 13 residues. This sample's time point: pre-treatment sample, taken before nivolumab and TIL therapy. This sequence joins TRBV28 and TRBJ2-3; a weak D match, TRBD2 (5 bases). The source material was blood, sampled at baseline. The sequence was collected from a person aged 25-80 years with non-small cell lung cancer. This CDR3 is CASSPADTDTQYF. DNA for the CDR3: TGTGCCAGCAGTCCAGCGGACACAGATACGCAGTATTTT.